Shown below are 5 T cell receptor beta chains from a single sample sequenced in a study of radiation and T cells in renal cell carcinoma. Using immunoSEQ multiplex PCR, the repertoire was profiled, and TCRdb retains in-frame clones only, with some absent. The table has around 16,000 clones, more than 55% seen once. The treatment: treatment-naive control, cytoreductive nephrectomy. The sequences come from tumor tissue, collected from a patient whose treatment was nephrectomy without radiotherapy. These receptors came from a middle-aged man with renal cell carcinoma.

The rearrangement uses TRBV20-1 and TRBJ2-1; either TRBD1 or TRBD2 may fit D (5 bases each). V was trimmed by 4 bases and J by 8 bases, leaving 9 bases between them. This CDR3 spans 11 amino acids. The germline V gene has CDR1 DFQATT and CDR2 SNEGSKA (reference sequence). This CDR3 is CSANLGDEQFF. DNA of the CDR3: TGCAGTGCTAATTTGGGGGATGAGCAGTTCTTC.

The CDR3 loop reads CASSPPRGEQFF. The CDR3 DNA is TGTGCCAGCAGCCCCCCGCGGGGCGAGCAGTTCTTC. This chain connects TRBV5-5 to TRBJ2-1, with D possibly TRBD2 on 6 matching bases. The CDR3 is 12 amino acids. The germline CDR1 and CDR2 sequences are SGHKS and YYEKEE (reference sequence). V lost 4 bases, J lost 10 bases, and 12 bases lay in between.

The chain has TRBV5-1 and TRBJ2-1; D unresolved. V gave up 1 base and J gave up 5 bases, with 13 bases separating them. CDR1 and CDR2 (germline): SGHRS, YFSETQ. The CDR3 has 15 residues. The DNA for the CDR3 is TGCGCCAGCAGCTTGTGGACGACTGGGAACAATGAGCAGTTCTTC. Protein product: CASSLWTTGNNEQFF.

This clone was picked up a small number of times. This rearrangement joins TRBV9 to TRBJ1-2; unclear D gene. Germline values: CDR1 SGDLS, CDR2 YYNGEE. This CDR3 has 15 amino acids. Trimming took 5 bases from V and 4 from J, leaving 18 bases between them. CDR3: CASSVGGGPGYGYTF. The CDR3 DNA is TGTGCCAGCAGTGTGGGAGGTGGGCCGGGCTATGGCTACACCTTC. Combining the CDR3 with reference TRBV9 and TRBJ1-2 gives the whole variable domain DSGVTQTPKHLITATGQRVTLRCSPRSGDLSVYWYQQSLDQGLQFLIQYYNGEERAKGNILERFSAQQFPDLHSELNLSSLELGDSALYFCASSVGGGPGYGYTFGSGTRLTVV.

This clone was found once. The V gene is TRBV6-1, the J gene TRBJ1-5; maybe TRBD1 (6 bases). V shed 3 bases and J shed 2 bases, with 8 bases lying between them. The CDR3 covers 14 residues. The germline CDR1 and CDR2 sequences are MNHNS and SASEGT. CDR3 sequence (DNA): TGTGCCAGCAGTGAGGGGGCGGGCAATCAGCCCCAGCATTTT. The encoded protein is CASSEGAGNQPQHF.